A single sample gave rise to the 17 T cell receptor beta chains below, sequenced in a study of CD8 T cells in Susac syndrome. cDNA came from about 0.5 to 1 ug RNA primed by random hexamers. TCRdb called the immunoSEQ multiplex PCR reads again in MiXCR, with one record for every CDR3 protein. This repertoire shows about 100,000 distinct CDR3 sequences, approximately 95% found once; its top ten account for 0.3%. Sequences were obtained from CD8+ T cells from PBMCs. The source is a human donor with Susac syndrome.

The chain is built from TRBV3-1 and TRBJ1-1, with 7 bases lining up with TRBD1. The length of the CDR3 is 14 residues. V dropped 5 bases and J dropped 2; count of bases not matched to a gene: 5. Germline lookup yields CDR1 LGHDT and CDR2 YNNKEL (reference sequence). The CDR3 spells CASSNNRGNTEAFF. The CDR3 DNA is TGTGCCAGCAGCAACAACAGGGGTAACACTGAAGCTTTCTTT.

The V gene is TRBV9, the J gene TRBJ1-6; TRBD1 matches at 8 bases. This CDR3 comprises 14 residues. Trimming took 4 bases from V and 5 from J; bases not matched to a gene: 2. From germline, CDR1 is SGDLS and CDR2 YYNGEE. The CDR3 sequence is CASSPGQDNSPLHF. CDR3 coding DNA: TGTGCCAGCAGCCCGGGACAGGATAATTCACCCCTCCACTTT.

The J gene is TRBJ2-5, the V gene TRBV20-1, with 11 positions matching TRBD2. This CDR3 is built from 15 residues. Trimming took 6 bases from V and 4 from J; bases not matched to a gene: 10. CDR1 DFQATT and CDR2 SNEGSKA come from the germline V gene (reference sequence). For the CDR3, the DNA is TGCAGTGCCCAAACTAGCGGGAGACTCTTAGAGACCCAGTACTTC. This codes for CSAQTSGRLLETQYF.

The chain recombines TRBV19 with TRBJ2-5; D is uncertain. CDR3 size: 11 residues. From germline, CDR1 is LNHDA and CDR2 SQIVND (reference sequence). V lost 6 bases, J lost 7 bases, and 9 bases lay in between. CDR3 loop: CASSALGTQYF. The CDR3 DNA follows: TGTGCCAGTAGCGCCTTAGGGACCCAGTACTTC.

The chain carries TRBV5-6 and TRBJ2-7; 12 positions match TRBD1. Looked up from germline, CDR1 is SGHDT and CDR2 is YYEEEE. This CDR3 has 16 amino acids. V gave up 4 bases and J gave up 6 bases; unmatched junction bases: 11. CDR3 amino acids: CASSILRDRGHGEQYF. The DNA of the CDR3 is TGTGCCAGCAGCATACTCCGGGACAGGGGGCATGGCGAGCAGTACTTC.

The chain recombines TRBV4-1 with TRBJ2-1; 14 bases are a match to TRBD2. The CDR3 is 17 amino acids. V gave up 4 bases and J gave up 4 bases; unmatched junction bases: 6. Germline V gives CDR1 MGHRA, CDR2 YSYEKL. The CDR3 here is CASSPRLAGGRYNEQFF. The CDR3 bases are TGCGCCAGCAGCCCACGACTAGCGGGGGGGAGGTACAATGAGCAGTTCTTC.

This chain links TRBV29-1 with TRBJ2-1; the D gene could be TRBD1 or TRBD2 (7 bases each). Germline V gives CDR1 SQVTM, CDR2 ANQGSEA. Trimming pared 5 bases from V and 12 bases from J, leaving 17 bases between. The CDR3 is made up of 12 amino acids. The CDR3 bases are TGCAGCGTTAATCGGGGGGACAGTCGGCAGTTCTTC. This gives the protein CSVNRGDSRQFF.

The chain carries TRBV20-1 and TRBJ2-1, with unresolved D. Germline-derived CDR1 and CDR2 are DFQATT and SNEGSKA (reference sequence). CDR3 size: 14 residues. Trimming took 2 bases from V and 0 from J, leaving 8 bases between them. The CDR3 sequence is CSARRPSSYNEQFF. The CDR3, as DNA: TGCAGTGCTAGAAGGCCGAGCTCCTACAATGAGCAGTTCTTC.

In its sample, this clonotype was seen once. The CDR3 is CSVEFAGPSTDTQYF. Here the CDR3 DNA reads TGCAGCGTTGAATTTGCAGGGCCTAGCACAGATACGCAGTATTTT. J is TRBJ2-3 and V is TRBV29-1; weak D call: TRBD1 (5 bases). V was clipped by 2 bases and J by 0 bases, with 12 bases between them. Germline-derived CDR1 and CDR2 are SQVTM and ANQGSEA. CDR3 length equals 15 residues.

This chain links TRBV4-1 with TRBJ2-2; possibly TRBD2 for D (6 bases). Germline V lookup: CDR1 MGHRA, CDR2 YSYEKL. Trimming pared 0 bases from V and 8 bases from J, leaving 16 bases between. The CDR3 contains 16 residues. The CDR3 protein is CASSQDRRRVGGELFF. DNA of the CDR3: TGCGCCAGCAGCCAAGATCGGCGGAGGGTTGGGGGGGAGCTGTTTTTT.

This chain links TRBV9 with TRBJ2-2, with 7 nucleotides matching TRBD2. The ends lost 4 bases at V and 1 base at J; junction bases unmatched: 7. CDR1 SGDLS and CDR2 YYNGEE come from the germline V gene. The CDR3 consists of 16 residues. CDR3 coding DNA: TGTGCCAGCAGCCCCCTGAGCGGGGAGAACACCGGGGAGCTGTTTTTT. Protein sequence: CASSPLSGENTGELFF.

The chain couples TRBV12-3 or TRBV12-4 to TRBJ2-1; unclear D gene. Trimming removed 1 base at V and 3 bases at J, with 1 base between. This CDR3 contains 12 residues. Written as DNA, the CDR3 is TGTGCCAGCAGTTTAGTCTACAATGAGCAGTTCTTC. The encoded protein is CASSLVYNEQFF.

V and J are TRBV4-2 and TRBJ2-7; D possibly corresponds to TRBD2 (6 bases). The CDR3 runs 16 residues. Trimming stripped 0 bases from V and 0 bases from J, with 12 bases between. CDR1 LGHNA and CDR2 YNFKEQ come from the germline V gene. CDR3 sequence reads: CASSQDLVGGSYEQYF. The CDR3 DNA is TGTGCCAGCAGCCAAGATCTGGTCGGGGGCTCCTACGAGCAGTACTTC.

CDR3 nucleotides: TGTGCCAGCAGTGACGGGACAGAAGAGACCCAGTACTTC. Its translation: CASSDGTEETQYF. V is TRBV9 and J is TRBJ2-5; the match to TRBD1 covers 7 bases. With V trimmed by 5 bases and J by 3 bases, 4 bases remained unmatched. Germline-derived CDR1 and CDR2 are SGDLS and YYNGEE. The CDR3 loop spans 13 amino acids. Filled out from reference TRBV9 and TRBJ2-5, the complete variable domain reads DSGVTQTPKHLITATGQRVTLRCSPRSGDLSVYWYQQSLDQGLQFLIQYYNGEERAKGNILERFSAQQFPDLHSELNLSSLELGDSALYFCASSDGTEETQYFGPGTRLLVL.

The J gene is TRBJ2-3, the V gene TRBV24-1; D gene ambiguous. Germline V gene data show CDR1 as KGHDR and CDR2 as SFDVKD. The V gene lost 1 base and the J gene lost 0 bases, with 7 bases spanning the gap. The CDR3 consists of 15 residues. The CDR3 spells CATSDFPGSTDTQYF. CDR3 nucleotide sequence: TGTGCCACCAGTGATTTTCCTGGAAGCACAGATACGCAGTATTTT.

The genes are TRBV4-1 and TRBJ2-7, with TRBD1 matching 9 bases. Germline lookup yields CDR1 MGHRA and CDR2 YSYEKL. V shed 4 bases and J 4 bases; nucleotides not matched to a gene: 5. The length of the CDR3 is 14 residues. This CDR3 is CASSPTGGIYEQYF. CDR3 in DNA: TGCGCCAGCAGCCCGACAGGGGGAATTTACGAGCAGTACTTC.

The chain couples TRBV14 to TRBJ2-2; 8 bases match TRBD2. The germline CDR1 and CDR2 sequences are SGHDN and FVKESK. The trim removed 4 bases at V and 5 bases at J, leaving 3 bases unmatched. The CDR3 length is 14 residues. This CDR3 reads CASSPERETGELFF. For the CDR3, the DNA is TGTGCCAGCAGCCCTGAGCGGGAGACCGGGGAGCTGTTTTTT.